Listed here are 10 T cell receptor beta chains from one sample, sequenced in a study of blood T cell repertoires in COVID-19. Repertoires were generated with immunoSEQ multiplex PCR, while TCRdb's copy carries only in-frame clones and drops some. This sample has about 130,000 clones; around nine tenths occur once, and the top ten carry less than 2.5%. Source material: PBMCs or T cells enriched from blood (not recorded which). These receptors all come from a woman aged 45-65 years who had recovered from COVID-19.

CDR3 amino acids: CASGDRDTEAFF. The CDR3, as DNA: TGTGCTAGTGGAGACAGGGACACTGAAGCTTTCTTT. This chain links TRBV12-5 with TRBJ1-1; TRBD1 agrees at 7 bases. From germline, CDR1 is LGHNT and CDR2 FRNRAP. The CDR3 loop spans 12 amino acids. The trim removed 6 bases at V and 3 bases at J, leaving 1 base unmatched.

This clone was counted once. This chain joins TRBV5-1 and TRBJ1-4; perhaps TRBD1 as D (5 bases). The CDR3 covers 14 residues. V was clipped by 5 bases and J by 8 bases, with 16 bases between them. Germline loops: CDR1 SGHRS, CDR2 YFSETQ. The CDR3 spells CASRVGGEQEKLFF. CDR3 DNA sequence: TGCGCCAGCAGGGTTGGAGGGGAACAGGAAAAACTGTTTTTT.

The chain couples TRBV7-9 to TRBJ2-1, with 8 bases lining up with TRBD2. V dropped 5 bases and J dropped 8; count of bases not matched to a gene: 8. Germline CDR1 and CDR2: SEHNR and FQNEAQ (reference sequence). This CDR3 is built from 14 residues. The CDR3 here is CASSAGGAVDEQFF. DNA of the CDR3: TGTGCCAGCAGCGCCGGGGGGGCGGTTGATGAGCAGTTCTTC.

This clone appeared once. Here the CDR3 DNA reads TGCGCCAGCAGCCCGGGATTCTACACAGATACGCAGTATTTT. Translated: CASSPGFYTDTQYF. The chain joins TRBV4-3 to TRBJ2-3, with TRBD2 as a possible D gene (5 bases). Germline lookup yields CDR1 LGHNA and CDR2 YSLEER. V was clipped by 4 bases and J by 2 bases, with 10 bases between them. The CDR3 totals 14 residues.

This clone has a single count. J is TRBJ2-3 and V is TRBV29-1, with 9 bases aligning to TRBD2. Germline loops: CDR1 SQVTM, CDR2 ANQGSEA. The CDR3 spans 17 residues. Losses at the gene ends were 6 bases for V and 4 bases for J; bases not matched to a gene: 17. The CDR3 region has the DNA TGCAGCGTGGCAGACTACGGTGCGGGGGGGCAGTCAGATACGCAGTATTTT. It specifies CSVADYGAGGQSDTQYF.

V is TRBV6-9 and J is TRBJ2-1; 10 bases align to TRBD1. V was pared by 3 bases and J by 2 bases, with 13 bases of the junction left unmatched. Germline V CDR1 and CDR2: MNHGY, SVAAGI. The CDR3 has 19 amino acids. The CDR3 DNA reads TGTGCCAGCAGTTACCCCGACAGGGGGCGGACAGTCGCCTACAATGAGCAGTTCTTC. Protein sequence: CASSYPDRGRTVAYNEQFF.

The J gene is TRBJ2-1, the V gene TRBV5-4; 8 bases match TRBD2. V trimming: 6 bases; J trimming: 0 bases; junction bases outside the gene matches: 2. Germline-derived CDR1 and CDR2 are SGHNT and YYREEE (reference sequence). The CDR3 is 14 amino acids. The CDR3 sequence: CASNAGGSYNEQFF. The DNA for the CDR3 is TGTGCCAGCAACGCGGGGGGCTCCTACAATGAGCAGTTCTTC.

This chain connects TRBV3-1 (or the pseudogene TRBV3-2) to TRBJ2-7; weak D call: TRBD2 (5 bases). The CDR3 loop spans 12 amino acids. Germline CDR1 is LGHDT and CDR2 is YNNKEL (reference sequence). V was clipped by 1 base and J by 6 bases, with 7 bases between them. CDR3: CASSQGLAEQYF. DNA of the CDR3: TGTGCCAGCAGCCAAGGTCTAGCCGAGCAGTACTTC.

CDR3 sequence reads: CASSQDRGAGQPQHF. The DNA for the CDR3 is TGCGCCAGCAGCCAAGATCGGGGGGCCGGTCAGCCCCAGCATTTT. This chain joins TRBV4-1 and TRBJ1-5; maybe TRBD1 (6 bases). The germline V gene has CDR1 MGHRA and CDR2 YSYEKL. V was cut by 0 bases and J by 6 bases, with 12 bases left in between. This CDR3 spans 15 amino acids.

The V gene is TRBV7-9, the J gene TRBJ2-2, with a weak D call TRBD2 (5 bases). The CDR3 sequence is 16 residues long. The ends were cut back, 4 bases at V and 1 base at J, with 13 bases in the middle. The V gene's germline CDR1 is SEHNR and CDR2 FQNEAQ (reference sequence). CDR3 sequence (DNA): TGTGCCAGCAGCTCCACTGCGGCGGGGAACACCGGGGAGCTGTTTTTT. Translating gives CASSSTAAGNTGELFF.